The 28 T cell receptor beta chains below all came from one sample that was sequenced in a study of T cell responses to AZD1222 COVID-19 vaccine. Libraries were prepared by immunoSEQ multiplex PCR; TCRdb keeps only in-frame clonotypes and omits some of them. The repertoire includes 80,000 to 100,000 clones, approximately 86% of them detected once, and about 6% sits in the top ten. Material: peripheral blood, obtained 28 days after the second AZD1222 dose. Receptor source: an adult who received the AZD1222 COVID-19 vaccine.

This clone came up a few times. The same CDR3 can be traced to other DNA sequences in this sample. This chain uses TRBV6-5 with TRBJ1-1; no reliable D call. The CDR3 covers 12 residues. Germline V gene sequence: CDR1 MNHEY, CDR2 SVGAGI. V lost 0 bases and J lost 4, with 3 bases in between. In nucleotides, the CDR3 is TGTGCCAGCAGTTACTCCGCCACTGAAGCTTTCTTT. This codes for CASSYSATEAFF.

This chain uses TRBV2 with TRBJ1-5; 10 nucleotides match TRBD1. This CDR3 contains 16 residues. The germline V gene encodes CDR1 SNHLY and CDR2 FYNNEI. The trim removed 6 bases at V and 2 bases at J, leaving 7 bases unmatched. CDR3 amino acids: CASRATTGGGNQPQHF. In DNA form, the CDR3 reads TGTGCCAGCAGAGCCACGACAGGGGGCGGCAATCAGCCCCAGCATTTT.

This clone occurred a few times. The V and J genes are TRBV30 and TRBJ2-7; tentative D call: TRBD2 (6 bases). CDR1 is GTSNPN, CDR2 SVGIG, per germline (reference sequence). The germline V and J ends were trimmed by 2 bases and 6 bases, with 17 bases remaining between them. The CDR3 covers 14 residues. CDR3 nucleotides: TGTGCCTGGAGTCTTCCGGTCCTTAGCGGCGAGCAGTACTTC. Its protein product is CAWSLPVLSGEQYF.

This clone appeared a few times. The rearrangement joins TRBV6-5 to TRBJ1-3; the D is unclear. The V end lost 5 bases, the J end lost 8 bases, and 13 bases lay between the germline ends. The CDR3 sequence is 13 residues long. Germline-derived CDR1 and CDR2 are MNHEY and SVGAGI. The CDR3 spells CASSLGLKDTIYF. Written as DNA, the CDR3 is TGTGCCAGCAGTCTAGGGCTGAAGGACACCATATATTTT.

V and J are TRBV7-8 and TRBJ1-5; 9 bases map to TRBD1. This CDR3 region has 15 residues. Germline V gene lookup returns CDR1 SGHVS and CDR2 FQNEAQ. V dropped 5 bases and J dropped 7; count of bases not matched to a gene: 9. The CDR3 region is CASSDGQGNPQPQHF. The CDR3 region has the DNA TGTGCCAGCAGCGATGGACAGGGGAACCCACAGCCCCAGCATTTT.

The chain has TRBV3-1 (or the pseudogene TRBV3-2) and TRBJ1-5; TRBD1 agrees at 9 bases. V was clipped by 1 base and J by 7 bases; unmatched bases: 2. The CDR3 has 14 amino acids. Germline V gene lookup returns CDR1 LGHDT and CDR2 YNNKEL (reference sequence). CDR3 sequence (DNA): TGTGCCAGCAGCCAAGGGACAGGGGACCAGCCCCAGCATTTT. Protein: CASSQGTGDQPQHF.

The chain's CDR3 is CASSSTTGTQYF. The CDR3 bases are TGTGCCAGCAGCTCCACCACGGGGACCCAGTACTTC. V is TRBV6-5 and J is TRBJ2-5; no clear D gene. Germline assignment: CDR1 MNHEY and CDR2 SVGAGI. The CDR3 spans 12 residues. Trimming stripped 6 bases from V and 7 bases from J, with 12 bases between.

The V call is TRBV7-8, the J call TRBJ2-7, with D perhaps TRBD1 or TRBD2 (6 bases each). Trimming left V 5 bases short and J 2 bases short, with 13 bases between. CDR3 length: 14 amino acids. Germline CDR1 reads SGHVS; CDR2 reads FQNEAQ. The CDR3 sequence: CASSPGQRAYEQYF. CDR3 bases: TGTGCCAGCAGCCCCGGACAGCGGGCCTACGAGCAGTACTTC.

The chain combines TRBV5-8 with TRBJ2-2; D is ambiguous. There are 16 residues in the CDR3. Germline CDR1 SGHTS, CDR2 YDEGEE. V was trimmed by 0 bases and J by 5 bases, leaving 14 bases between them. CDR3 protein: CASSLGDTLGTGELFF. The CDR3 nucleotides read TGTGCCAGCAGCTTGGGTGACACCCTGGGGACCGGGGAGCTGTTTTTT.

The chain links TRBV4-1 to TRBJ1-5; TRBD1 might be the D (6 bases). The germline gives CDR1 MGHRA, CDR2 YSYEKL. The length of the CDR3 is 14 residues. The ends were cut back, 0 bases at V and 7 bases at J, with 10 bases in the middle. The CDR3 sequence: CASSQERGGQPQHF. The CDR3, as DNA: TGCGCCAGCAGCCAAGAAAGGGGGGGGCAGCCCCAGCATTTT.

This clone was recorded once. This chain connects TRBV20-1 to TRBJ2-7, with D perhaps being TRBD1 or TRBD2 (5 bases each). Germline V CDR1 and CDR2: DFQATT, SNEGSKA (reference sequence). The CDR3 sequence is 13 residues long. V dropped 3 bases and J dropped 4 bases, with 13 bases sitting between them. In DNA form, the CDR3 reads TGCAGTGCTAGTCCCCTGAGGGGATACGAGCAGTACTTC. It translates to CSASPLRGYEQYF.

J is TRBJ2-3 and V is TRBV7-2; D unclear. V was shortened by 5 bases and J by 0 bases, with 12 bases between the two germline ends. Germline V gene sequence: CDR1 SGHTA, CDR2 FQGNSA. This CDR3 comprises 15 residues. Written as DNA, the CDR3 is TGTGCCAGCAGCACACTCCCGGTTAGCACAGATACGCAGTATTTT. Amino acids: CASSTLPVSTDTQYF.

CDR3 sequence: CASSQGETLNTEAFF. CDR3 bases: TGTGCCAGCAGCCAAGGAGAGACCTTGAACACTGAAGCTTTCTTT. J is TRBJ1-1 and V is TRBV3-1 (or the pseudogene TRBV3-2); no reliable D call. The CDR3 totals 15 residues. Looked up from germline, CDR1 is LGHDT and CDR2 is YNNKEL (reference sequence). The V and J ends lost 1 base and 0 bases respectively, with 9 bases between them.

The chain employs TRBV7-9 and TRBJ2-7, with D possibly TRBD2 on 6 matching bases. Trimming removed 8 bases from V and 5 bases from J, with 28 bases in between. Germline V gives CDR1 SEHNR, CDR2 FQNEAQ (reference sequence). The CDR3 has 17 residues. In DNA form, the CDR3 reads TGTGCCAGCGCTTACCGGGGTATCGGGAGAACTAGGCACGAGCAGTACTTC. It translates to CASAYRGIGRTRHEQYF.

The rearrangement joins TRBV7-2 to TRBJ1-5; D is undetermined. The CDR3 is 15 residues long. V was shortened by 1 base and J by 0 bases, with 7 bases between the two germline ends. Germline V gene lookup returns CDR1 SGHTA and CDR2 FQGNSA. For the CDR3, the DNA is TGTGCCAGCAGCTTAGGAGCTTATAGCAATCAGCCCCAGCATTTT. Translation gives CASSLGAYSNQPQHF.

The chain couples TRBV11-2 to TRBJ2-4; 8 bases fit TRBD2. Trimming at V came to 5 bases and at J to 6 bases, leaving 6 bases not matched to a gene. CDR1 SGHAT and CDR2 FQNNGV come from the germline V gene. The CDR3 loop spans 14 amino acids. The CDR3 is CASSPNSGGNIQYF. The CDR3 region has the DNA TGTGCCAGCAGCCCTAACAGCGGGGGAAACATTCAGTACTTC.

Written as DNA, the CDR3 is TGTGCCAGCAGCTCCTCGTTGGGCGACTATGGCTACACCTTC. This codes for CASSSSLGDYGYTF. The rearrangement uses TRBV7-9 and TRBJ1-2; D not resolved. Trimming shortened V by 4 bases and J by 3 bases, and 12 bases separated the two germline ends. The CDR3 is 14 amino acids. CDR1 and CDR2 (germline): SEHNR, FQNEAQ (reference sequence).

This chain joins TRBV5-1 and TRBJ1-2, with 8 bases matching TRBD1. The CDR3 is 15 residues long. The germline CDR1 and CDR2 sequences are SGHRS and YFSETQ. With 4 bases clipped from V and 1 base from J, the junction kept 6 bases outside the gene matches. In DNA form, the CDR3 reads TGCGCCAGCAGCCCCCGACAGGGGTTTAACTATGGCTACACCTTC. Translated, it gives CASSPRQGFNYGYTF. The full variable domain, its missing parts supplied by reference TRBV5-1 and TRBJ1-2, is KAGVTQTPRYLIKTRGQQVTLSCSPISGHRSVSWYQQTPGQGLQFLFEYFSETQRNKGNFPGRFSGRQFSNSRSEMNVSTLELGDSALYLCASSPRQGFNYGYTFGSGTRLTVV.

As for this clone: One end of the junction varies from germline; a read error may be responsible. This sequence joins TRBV7-7 and TRBJ2-7; no clear D gene. The CDR3 is made up of 13 amino acids. Germline V gives CDR1 SSHAT, CDR2 FNYEAQ (reference sequence). The CDR3 DNA reads as TGTGCTAGCAGCCCGGACGGCGTCTACGAGCAGTACTTC. This gives the protein CASSPDGVYEQYF.

This chain uses TRBV7-2 with TRBJ1-5, with D unresolved. Germline V lookup: CDR1 SGHTA, CDR2 FQGNSA. This CDR3 region has 16 residues. V lost 1 base, J lost 1 base, and 11 bases lay in between. The CDR3 nucleotides are TGTGCCAGCAGCTTAGGGGGAGGTGGGAGCAATCAGCCCCAGCATTTT. The encoded protein is CASSLGGGGSNQPQHF.

About this clone itself: Distinct nucleotide sequences in the sample also encode this CDR3. The chain recombines TRBV5-1 with TRBJ2-5; 11 nucleotides match TRBD2. CDR1 is SGHRS and CDR2 is YFSETQ in the germline V gene. The V segment lost 4 bases and the J segment 4 bases; nucleotides outside the gene matches: 3. This CDR3 is built from 14 residues. CDR3 coding DNA: TGCGCCAGCAGCCAAGGACTAGCGGGAGAGACCCAGTACTTC. This translates into CASSQGLAGETQYF. Using reference TRBV5-1 and TRBJ2-5 for the parts outside the CDR3, the full variable domain is KAGVTQTPRYLIKTRGQQVTLSCSPISGHRSVSWYQQTPGQGLQFLFEYFSETQRNKGNFPGRFSGRQFSNSRSEMNVSTLELGDSALYLCASSQGLAGETQYFGPGTRLLVL.

Only one count was recorded for this clone. The chain uses TRBV19 and TRBJ2-3; D remains ambiguous. The V gene's germline CDR1 is LNHDA and CDR2 SQIVND (reference sequence). The ends were cut back, 7 bases at V and 5 bases at J, with 10 bases in the middle. The CDR3 loop spans 12 amino acids. The CDR3 coding sequence is TGTGCCAGTAATGGGGATGGAGATACGCAGTATTTT. This sequence encodes CASNGDGDTQYF.

The rearrangement joins TRBV4-1 to TRBJ2-7; the D gene is possibly TRBD1 (5 bases). CDR1 and CDR2 (germline): MGHRA, YSYEKL. CDR3 length equals 12 residues. Trimming cost V 6 bases and J 6 bases, with 12 bases left between them. CDR3 sequence reads: CASRDQTAEQYF. CDR3 in DNA: TGCGCCAGCAGAGACCAGACAGCCGAGCAGTACTTC.

The CDR3 sequence: CASSFRRSYEQYF. The CDR3 nucleotides read TGTGCCAGCAGTTTTAGGCGGAGCTACGAGCAGTACTTC. This chain connects TRBV27 to TRBJ2-7; no clear D gene. CDR1 and CDR2 from the germline V gene are MNHEY and SMNVEV (reference sequence). This CDR3 region has 13 residues. The V and J ends lost 3 bases and 3 bases respectively, with 9 bases between them.

This chain links TRBV28 with TRBJ2-1; 7 positions agree with TRBD2. Germline trimming cut 6 bases from V and 7 bases from J; bases unmatched to any gene: 12. Germline-derived CDR1 and CDR2 are MDHEN and SYDVKM. This CDR3 has 15 amino acids. The CDR3 is CASSSQGSGWNEQFF. CDR3 in DNA: TGTGCCAGCAGCTCCCAGGGTAGCGGGTGGAATGAGCAGTTCTTC. Supplemented by reference TRBV28 and TRBJ2-1, the full variable domain reads DVKVTQSSRYLVKRTGEKVFLECVQDMDHENMFWYRQDPGLGLRLIYFSYDVKMKEKGDIPEGYSVSREKKERFSLILESASTNQTSMYLCASSSQGSGWNEQFFGPGTRLTVL.

The V gene is TRBV2, the J gene TRBJ2-1, with 7 bases lining up with TRBD1. Per the germline V gene, CDR1 is SNHLY and CDR2 is FYNNEI. V lost 2 bases, J lost 4 bases, and 5 bases stayed unmatched. The CDR3 loop spans 15 amino acids. CDR3 protein: CASSEMGQLYNEQFF. CDR3 in DNA: TGTGCCAGCAGTGAAATGGGACAGCTTTACAATGAGCAGTTCTTC.

The chain uses TRBV28 and TRBJ2-7, with D unresolved. CDR3 length: 16 amino acids. V gave up 4 bases and J gave up 4 bases, with 20 bases separating them. Looked up from germline, CDR1 is MDHEN and CDR2 is SYDVKM. CDR3 loop: CASSSPGSQESYEQYF. The CDR3 coding sequence is TGTGCCAGCAGTTCCCCGGGTTCGCAGGAGTCATACGAGCAGTACTTC.

The chain has TRBV19 and TRBJ2-5, with D tentatively TRBD2 (5 bases). Trimming stripped 5 bases from V and 2 bases from J, with 15 bases between. Germline-derived CDR1 and CDR2 are LNHDA and SQIVND (reference sequence). This CDR3 has 15 amino acids. The CDR3 region is CASSPTPQRQETQYF. The DNA for the CDR3 is TGTGCCAGTAGTCCAACCCCCCAGCGGCAAGAGACCCAGTACTTC. The variable domain in full, completed from reference TRBV19 and TRBJ2-5, reads DGGITQSPKYLFRKEGQNVTLSCEQNLNHDAMYWYRQDPGQGLRLIYYSQIVNDFQKGDIAEGYSVSREKKESFPLTVTSAQKNPTAFYLCASSPTPQRQETQYFGPGTRLLVL.